This is a list of T cell receptor beta chains from one sample in a study of blood T cell repertoires in COVID-19. Using immunoSEQ multiplex PCR, the repertoire was profiled, and TCRdb retains in-frame clones only, with some absent. Of around 400,000 clones in the sample, roughly 92% were seen once. Input material: PBMCs or T cells enriched from blood (not recorded which). These receptor sequences come from a woman between 35 and 50 years old who had been exposed to COVID-19. Each CDR3 is given with its conserved first and last residue. D genes are given only for firm matches. The size of a clone is reported for some rows only, either as once, few or many, or as a class for expanded clones.

TGTGTCAGAAGCTCGCGGACAGGGGAGACCTACAATGAGCAGTTCTTC,CVRSSRTGETYNEQFF,NA,TRBJ2-1,NA,TRBV7-5
TGTGCCAGTAGTATAGGTCCCGGGACTAGCGGCGTCAGCTCCTACGAGCAGTACTTC,CASSIGPGTSGVSSYEQYF,once,TRBJ2-7,TRBD2,TRBV19
TGTGCCAGCAGTTTAGCTAGCCGTTCTGAGCAGTTCTTC,CASSLASRSEQFF,NA,TRBJ2-1,NA,TRBV12-3/TRBV12-4
TGTGCCTGGAGTCTAGTAGGGGTTGACATTCAGTACTTC,CAWSLVGVDIQYF,NA,TRBJ2-4,NA,TRBV30
TGTGCCAGCAGTGACTCTAGCGGGAAATACAATGAGCAGTTCTTC,CASSDSSGKYNEQFF,many,TRBJ2-1,TRBD2,TRBV6-4
TGTGCCAGCAGTCTCTCCACCGTAGGGGGAACTGAAGCTTTCTTT,CASSLSTVGGTEAFF,NA,TRBJ1-1,NA,TRBV7-2
TGTGCCTGGAGGGGAAGAACCGGGACACTTAATTCACCCCTCCACTTT,CAWRGRTGTLNSPLHF,NA,TRBJ1-6,NA,TRBV30
TGTGCCAGCAGCGTAGGTCAGGGCCCACAGGGCTACACCTTC,CASSVGQGPQGYTF,NA,TRBJ1-2,NA,TRBV9
TGTGCCAGCCTGCCCGCGAGTTTCTATGGCTACACCTTC,CASLPASFYGYTF,NA,TRBJ1-2,NA,TRBV18
TGTGCCAGCAGCTTAACGACAGGGCTCTATGGCTACACCTTC,CASSLTTGLYGYTF,NA,TRBJ1-2,TRBD1,TRBV7-9
TGTGCCAGCAGTTACCAGAGCAGGGGGAACACTGAAGCTTTCTTT,CASSYQSRGNTEAFF,NA,TRBJ1-1,NA,TRBV6-5
TGTGCCAGCTCACCAGACAGGGCCCCAAACTATGGCTACACCTTC,CASSPDRAPNYGYTF,NA,TRBJ1-2,TRBD1,TRBV18
TGTGCCTGGAGTGTTTTTCGGACTAGCGGGAAGAACACCGGGGAGCTGTTTTTT,CAWSVFRTSGKNTGELFF,once,TRBJ2-2,TRBD2,TRBV30
TGTGCCAGCAAACCCGGGACAGATCGTCAGCCCCAGCATTTT,CASKPGTDRQPQHF,once,TRBJ1-5,TRBD1,TRBV27
TGTGCCAGCAGCGTCTGGAGCTTGGCTGCTGAGTCACCCCTCCACTTT,CASSVWSLAAESPLHF,NA,TRBJ1-6,NA,TRBV11-3
TGTGCCAGCAGCGGGACAGTTTCAACTAATGAAAAACTGTTTTTT,CASSGTVSTNEKLFF,once,TRBJ1-4,TRBD1,TRBV7-3
TGCGCCAGCAGCTTGGGCCTGGGCAATCAGCCCCAGCATTTT,CASSLGLGNQPQHF,NA,TRBJ1-5,NA,TRBV4-1
TGTGCCAGCAGCTTGGCGGGGGGTAGGAGCTCCTACGAGCAGTACTTC,CASSLAGGRSSYEQYF,NA,TRBJ2-7,TRBD2,TRBV5-4
TGTGCCAGCAGCTTGAGTGGGACTAGTTTCTCGGGTGAGCAGTTCTTC,CASSLSGTSFSGEQFF,NA,TRBJ2-1,TRBD2,TRBV5-4
TGTGCCAGCAGTGCTCGGGGGATCCCCACAGATACGCAGTATTTT,CASSARGIPTDTQYF,NA,TRBJ2-3,NA,TRBV6-4
TGTGCCAGTAGTATCGGGGTTGCTGGAAACACCATATATTTT,CASSIGVAGNTIYF,NA,TRBJ1-3,NA,TRBV19
TGTGCCAGCAGCTTACAAGCGAGCTACACCTTC,CASSLQASYTF,NA,TRBJ1-2,NA,TRBV7-9
TGTGCCAGCAGCCGTAAGGGACAGGGGGTTAAAGGCTACACCTTC,CASSRKGQGVKGYTF,NA,TRBJ1-2,TRBD1,TRBV6-5
TGTGCCATCAGTGAGTCGCTGTCGGACAGTACCAACTATGGCTACACCTTC,CAISESLSDSTNYGYTF,NA,TRBJ1-2,NA,TRBV10-3
TGCGCCAGCAGCCAAAATTCCGGGACTAGCTGGGGAGAGACCCAGTACTTC,CASSQNSGTSWGETQYF,NA,TRBJ2-5,TRBD2,TRBV4-1
TGCGCCAGCAGTCCATCACTAGCGGGAGTGAGCCGGCGGCATTACGAGCAGTACTTC,CASSPSLAGVSRRHYEQYF,NA,TRBJ2-7,TRBD2,TRBV10-1
TGTGCCAGCAGCAGTGGACAGGGGGCGAGGTCACCCCTCCACTTT,CASSSGQGARSPLHF,few,TRBJ1-6,TRBD1,TRBV5-5
TGTGCCAGCAGCCAGCGGGGTCGCGAAAAACTGTTTTTT,CASSQRGREKLFF,NA,TRBJ1-4,NA,TRBV3-1/TRBV3-2
TGTGCCACCAGCAGAGATCGACAGGGGTTAACAGATACGCAGTATTTT,CATSRDRQGLTDTQYF,NA,TRBJ2-3,TRBD1,TRBV15
TGTGCCAGCAGCCCGGGACTAGCGGGAGGGGGCGATGAGCAGTTCTTC,CASSPGLAGGGDEQFF,NA,TRBJ2-1,TRBD2,TRBV11-3
TGTGCCAGTAGTTCCTGGACAGGGCCGAGCACAGATACGCAGTATTTT,CASSSWTGPSTDTQYF,NA,TRBJ2-3,TRBD1,TRBV19
TGTGCCAGCAGATTGACAGGGGGCGACAATACTGAAGCTTTCTTT,CASRLTGGDNTEAFF,NA,TRBJ1-1,TRBD1,TRBV2
TGTGCCAGCAGCTTAACCCTCAGACAGGGCGGCACCGGGGAGCTGTTTTTT,CASSLTLRQGGTGELFF,NA,TRBJ2-2,TRBD1,TRBV7-6
TGTGCCAGCAGCCAAGGGACACCCGGAAGGGAAAAACTGTTTTTT,CASSQGTPGREKLFF,NA,TRBJ1-4,NA,TRBV14
TGTGCCAGCTCACTTAGGACAGGGCAGGGCACTGAAGCTTTCTTT,CASSLRTGQGTEAFF,NA,TRBJ1-1,TRBD1,TRBV18
TGTGCCAGCAGCTTAGCGGCTAGCGGGAGGGCCGGGGAGACCCAGTACTTC,CASSLAASGRAGETQYF,once,TRBJ2-5,TRBD2,TRBV7-2
TGTGCCACCAGCAGAATAACAGGGAGTAGGCAGTTCTTC,CATSRITGSRQFF,NA,TRBJ2-1,NA,TRBV15
TGCGCCAGCAGCTGGAGGGGCGATTCGGTCGGGGAGCTGTTTTTT,CASSWRGDSVGELFF,NA,TRBJ2-2,NA,TRBV5-1
TGTGCCAGCAGCTTAACAGGGCGGGAAGAGACCCAGTACTTC,CASSLTGREETQYF,NA,TRBJ2-5,NA,TRBV5-6
TGTGCCAGCAGCTTTAGGGGGTCACCCCTCCACTTT,CASSFRGSPLHF,NA,TRBJ1-6,NA,TRBV12-3/TRBV12-4
TGTGCCAGTAGTCCCCTCGTTAAAGGGGCAGGGGGCATGAACACTGAAGCTTTCTTT,CASSPLVKGAGGMNTEAFF,NA,TRBJ1-1,TRBD1,TRBV19
TGCGCCAGCAGCCCAAGGAGTAGCAACCCCGAAGCTTTCTTT,CASSPRSSNPEAFF,NA,TRBJ1-1,NA,TRBV4-3
TGTGCCAGCAGCTCACCGCCCCGGACAGATACGCAGTATTTT,CASSSPPRTDTQYF,NA,TRBJ2-3,NA,TRBV7-3
TGTGCCAGTACTCGAAAGGGACAGTATGGCTACACCTTC,CASTRKGQYGYTF,NA,TRBJ1-2,TRBD1,TRBV19
TGTGCCAGCAGCGTAGACTCCGGCTACGAGCAGTACTTC,CASSVDSGYEQYF,few,TRBJ2-7,NA,TRBV9
TGTGCCAGCAGCTTAGCGGGAGGAATGAATGAGCAGTTCTTC,CASSLAGGMNEQFF,NA,TRBJ2-1,NA,TRBV11-1